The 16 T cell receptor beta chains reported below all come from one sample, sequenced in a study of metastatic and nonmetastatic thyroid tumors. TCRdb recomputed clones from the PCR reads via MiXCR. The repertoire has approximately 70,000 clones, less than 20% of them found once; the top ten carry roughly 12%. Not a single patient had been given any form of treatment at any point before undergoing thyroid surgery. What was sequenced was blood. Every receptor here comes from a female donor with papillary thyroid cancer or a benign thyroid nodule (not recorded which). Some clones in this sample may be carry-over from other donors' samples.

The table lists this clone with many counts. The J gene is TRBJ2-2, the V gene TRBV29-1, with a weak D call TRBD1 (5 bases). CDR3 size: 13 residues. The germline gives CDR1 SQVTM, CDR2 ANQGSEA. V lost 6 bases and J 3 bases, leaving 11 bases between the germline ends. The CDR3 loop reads CSVETVYTGELFF. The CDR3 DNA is TGCAGCGTAGAGACAGTCTACACCGGGGAGCTGTTTTTT.

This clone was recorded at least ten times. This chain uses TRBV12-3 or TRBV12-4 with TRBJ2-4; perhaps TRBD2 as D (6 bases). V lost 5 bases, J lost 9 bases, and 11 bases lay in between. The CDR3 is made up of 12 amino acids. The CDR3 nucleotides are TGTGCCAGCAGTCTCCTGGGGGGCATTCAGTACTTC. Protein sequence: CASSLLGGIQYF.

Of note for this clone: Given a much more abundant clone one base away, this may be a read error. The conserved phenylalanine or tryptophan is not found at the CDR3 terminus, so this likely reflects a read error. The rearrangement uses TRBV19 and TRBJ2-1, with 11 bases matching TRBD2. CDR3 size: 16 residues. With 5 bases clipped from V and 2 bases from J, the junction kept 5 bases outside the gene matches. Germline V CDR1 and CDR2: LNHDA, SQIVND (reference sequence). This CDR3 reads CASSGRSGRAYNEQFL. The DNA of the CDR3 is TGTGCCAGTAGTGGACGTAGCGGGAGGGCCTACAATGAGCAGTTCCTC.

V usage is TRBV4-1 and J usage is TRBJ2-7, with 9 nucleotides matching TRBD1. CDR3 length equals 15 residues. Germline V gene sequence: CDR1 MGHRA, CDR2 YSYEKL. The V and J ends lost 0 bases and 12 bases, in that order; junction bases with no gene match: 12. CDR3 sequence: CASSQESTGTGRLYF. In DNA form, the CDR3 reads TGCGCCAGCAGCCAAGAGAGCACCGGGACAGGGAGGCTGTACTTC.

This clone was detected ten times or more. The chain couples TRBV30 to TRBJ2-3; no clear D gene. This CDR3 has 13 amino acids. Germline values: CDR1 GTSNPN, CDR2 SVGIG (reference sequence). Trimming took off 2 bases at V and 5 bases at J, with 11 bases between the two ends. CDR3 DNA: TGTGCCTGGAGTAGGACGATTCAAGATACGCAGTATTTT. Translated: CAWSRTIQDTQYF.

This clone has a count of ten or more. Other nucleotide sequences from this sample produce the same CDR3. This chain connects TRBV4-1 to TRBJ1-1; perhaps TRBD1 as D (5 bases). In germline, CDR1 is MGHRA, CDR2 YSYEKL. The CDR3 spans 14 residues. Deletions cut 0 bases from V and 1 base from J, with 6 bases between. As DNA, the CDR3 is TGCGCCAGCAGCCAAGATGGGGGGAACACTGAAGCTTTCTTT. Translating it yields CASSQDGGNTEAFF.

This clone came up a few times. CDR3 amino acids: CASSLATIEASLEKLFF. The DNA of the CDR3 is TGTGCCAGCAGCTTGGCTACGATTGAGGCCAGCCTTGAAAAACTGTTTTTT. The chain couples TRBV5-6 to TRBJ1-4, with unresolved D. Between the trimmed V and J ends, which lost 0 bases and 7 bases, there was a span of 19 bases. The CDR3 has 17 residues. The germline V gene has CDR1 SGHDT and CDR2 YYEEEE.

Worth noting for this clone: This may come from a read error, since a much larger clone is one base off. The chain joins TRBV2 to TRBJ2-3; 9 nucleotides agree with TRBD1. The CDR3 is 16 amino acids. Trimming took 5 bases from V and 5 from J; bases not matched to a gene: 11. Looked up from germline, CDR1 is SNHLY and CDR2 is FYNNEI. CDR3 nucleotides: TGTGCCAGCAGTAGAGCCCGGGACAGGGTTGGAGATACGCAGTATTTT. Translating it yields CASSRARDRVGDTQYF.

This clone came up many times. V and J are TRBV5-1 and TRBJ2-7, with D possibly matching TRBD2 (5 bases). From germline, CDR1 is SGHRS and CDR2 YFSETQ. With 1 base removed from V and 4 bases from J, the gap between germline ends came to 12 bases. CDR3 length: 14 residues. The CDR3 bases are TGCGCCAGCAGCTTGAGCGGAGTCGCGTACGAGCAGTACTTC. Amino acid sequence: CASSLSGVAYEQYF.

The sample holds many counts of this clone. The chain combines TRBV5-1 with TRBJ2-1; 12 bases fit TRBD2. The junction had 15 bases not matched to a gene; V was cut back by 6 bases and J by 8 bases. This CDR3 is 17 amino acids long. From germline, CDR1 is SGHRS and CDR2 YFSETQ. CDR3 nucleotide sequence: TGCGCCAGCACCCCGGAGGCTAGCGGGAGGGCCTCCCATGAGCAGTTCTTC. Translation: CASTPEASGRASHEQFF. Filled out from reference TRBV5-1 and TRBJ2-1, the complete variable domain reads KAGVTQTPRYLIKTRGQQVTLSCSPISGHRSVSWYQQTPGQGLQFLFEYFSETQRNKGNFPGRFSGRQFSNSRSEMNVSTLELGDSALYLCASTPEASGRASHEQFFGPGTRLTVL.

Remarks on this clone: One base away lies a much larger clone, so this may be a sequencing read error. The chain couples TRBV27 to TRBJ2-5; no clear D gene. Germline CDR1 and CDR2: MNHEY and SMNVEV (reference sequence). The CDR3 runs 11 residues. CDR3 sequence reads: CVSSSQETQYF. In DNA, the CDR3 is TGTGTCAGCAGTTCCCAAGAGACCCAGTACTTC.

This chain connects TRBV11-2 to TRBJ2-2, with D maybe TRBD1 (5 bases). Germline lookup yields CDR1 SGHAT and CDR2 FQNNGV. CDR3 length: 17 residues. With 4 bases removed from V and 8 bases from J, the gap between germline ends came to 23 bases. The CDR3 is CASSSGRARGVRGELFF. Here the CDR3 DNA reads TGTGCCAGCAGCTCCGGCAGGGCAAGGGGTGTGAGGGGGGAGCTGTTTTTT.

In nucleotides, the CDR3 is TGTGCCTTGTCTACGACCGACAGGTGCCTTTATCCCCTCCACTTT. Protein: CALSTTDRCLYPLHF. This chain uses TRBV30 with TRBJ1-6; D possibly corresponds to TRBD1 (6 bases). The germline V gene encodes CDR1 GTSNPN and CDR2 SVGIG (reference sequence). Trimming removed 7 bases at V and 13 bases at J, with 26 bases between. CDR3 size: 15 residues.

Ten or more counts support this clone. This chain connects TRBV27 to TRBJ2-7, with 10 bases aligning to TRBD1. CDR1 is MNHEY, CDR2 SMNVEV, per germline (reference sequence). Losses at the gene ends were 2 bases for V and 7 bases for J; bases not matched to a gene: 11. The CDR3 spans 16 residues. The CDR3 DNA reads TGTGCCAGCAGTTTAGTTTTAGGGACAGGGGTATTTGAGCAGTACTTC. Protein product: CASSLVLGTGVFEQYF.

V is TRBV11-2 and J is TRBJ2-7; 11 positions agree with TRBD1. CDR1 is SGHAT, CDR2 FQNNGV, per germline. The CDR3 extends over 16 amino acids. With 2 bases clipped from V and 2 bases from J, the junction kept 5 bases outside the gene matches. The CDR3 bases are TGTGCCAGCAGCTTAAGCTCGGGACAGGGGGCCTACGAGCAGTACTTC. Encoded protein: CASSLSSGQGAYEQYF.

The CDR3 loop reads CSAGRGGTEAFF. The DNA of the CDR3 is TGCAGTGCTGGACGGGGGGGGACTGAAGCTTTCTTT. The chain is built from TRBV20-1 and TRBJ1-1, with a possible D match to TRBD1 (5 bases). The length of the CDR3 is 12 residues. The V end lost 5 bases, the J end lost 5 bases, and 12 bases lay between the germline ends. Germline CDR1 and CDR2: DFQATT and SNEGSKA (reference sequence).